The entry below gives a single TCR beta chain sequence along with its context. Its specificity is not known. Gene names follow the mouse nomenclature. The CDR3 end falls 1 residue outside the read, so it is completed with the germline J gene. Time point given: mouse harvest day 7 after allogeneic transplant. Mouse grafts combined 10^7 T-cell-depleted bone marrow cells with 10^6 splenic CD5+ T cells. Germline CDR1 and CDR2: KGHTA and FQNQQP. There are 13 residues in the CDR3. This sample stems from a study of tissue T cells after allogeneic stem cell transplantation. Data came from immunoSEQ multiplex PCR; TCRdb stores just in-frame clones and leaves some out. Seen here are about 11,000 clones, less than 45% observed once, and the top ten hold 1.8%. General study results and limits: TCR repertoires tracked anatomic similarity, regardless of disease or transplant status.

Material for sequencing was skin. The V and J genes are TRBV23 and TRBJ2-1; the table's TRBD1 call for D was not verified on the DNA. The sequence was obtained from a female BALB/c mouse given C57BL/6 T cells with graft-versus-host disease after an allogeneic hematopoietic cell transplant. The CDR3 here is CSSSQFHNAEQFF. The sequenced part of the CDR3 DNA is TGCTCCAGCAGTCAATTCCATAATGCTGAGCAGTTC.